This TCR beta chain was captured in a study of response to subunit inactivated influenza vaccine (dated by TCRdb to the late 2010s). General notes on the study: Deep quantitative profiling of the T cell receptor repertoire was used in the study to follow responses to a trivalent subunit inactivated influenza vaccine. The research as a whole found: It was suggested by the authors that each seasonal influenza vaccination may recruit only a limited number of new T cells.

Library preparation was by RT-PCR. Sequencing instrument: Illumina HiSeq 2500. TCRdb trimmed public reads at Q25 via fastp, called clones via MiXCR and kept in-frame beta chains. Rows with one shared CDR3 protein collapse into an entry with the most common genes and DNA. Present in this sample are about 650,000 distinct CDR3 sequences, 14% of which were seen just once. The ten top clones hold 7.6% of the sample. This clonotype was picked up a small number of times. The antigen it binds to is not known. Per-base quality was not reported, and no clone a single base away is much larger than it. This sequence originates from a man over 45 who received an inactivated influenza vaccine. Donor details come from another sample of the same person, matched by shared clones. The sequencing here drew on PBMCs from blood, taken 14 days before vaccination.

The CDR3 is CASSLLGPYTGELFF. Here is the DNA: TGTGCCAGCAGCTTGTTGGGACCCTACACCGGGGAGCTGTTTTTT. The sequence is built from TRBV5-6 and TRBJ2-2; the D segment may tentatively be TRBD1 or TRBD2, each giving 5 matched bases. The CDR3, cysteine through phenylalanine, is 15 amino acids long. CDR3 DNA only is kept here, 45 bases in frame from base 1. From a lookup of the germline V gene, CDR1 and CDR2 are SGHDT and YYEEEE. V is shortened by 1 base, J by 3 bases, and the region joining them spans 10 bases. The reference TRBV5-6 and TRBJ2-2 proteins fill in what lies around the CDR3, so the full variable domain reads DAGVTQSPTHLIKTRGQQVTLRCSPKSGHDTVSWYQQALGQGPQFIFQYYEEEERQRGNFPDRFSGHQFPNYSSELNVNALLLGDSALYLCASSLLGPYTGELFFGEGSRLTVL.